Below, 28 T cell receptor beta chains from the same sample are listed, as sequenced in a study of CD4 T cells in relation to SARS-CoV-2 and coronaviruses. Assay used: immunoSEQ multiplex PCR; TCRdb lists only in-frame clones, some missing. The sample holds some 11,000 clones, around 86% seen once. Sequencing input: naive CD4+ T cells from PBMCs. Subset of the sample: naive CD4+ T cells isolated by negative enrichment. These receptors originate from an adult with COVID-19.

This clone was observed a single time. The chain carries TRBV7-2 and TRBJ2-7; 8 bases line up with TRBD1. V was pared by 1 base and J by 2 bases, with 7 bases of the junction left unmatched. The CDR3 extends over 16 amino acids. Germline CDR1 SGHTA, CDR2 FQGNSA. The CDR3 is CASSLGARGLPYEQYF. CDR3 coding DNA: TGTGCCAGCAGCTTAGGGGCCAGGGGGCTTCCCTACGAGCAGTACTTC.

This sequence joins TRBV29-1 and TRBJ1-2; D uncertain. The CDR3 contains 14 residues. V lost 3 bases to trimming and J lost 7 bases, with 18 bases between them. Germline lookup yields CDR1 SQVTM and CDR2 ANQGSEA. CDR3 sequence (DNA): TGCAGCGTTGATAGTGGGCGGAACTGGGGTGGCTACACCTTC. It translates to CSVDSGRNWGGYTF.

The J gene is TRBJ2-2, the V gene TRBV14, with TRBD2 matching 13 bases. Per germline, CDR1 SGHDN and CDR2 FVKESK. Unmatched junction bases numbered 3, after V lost 4 bases and J lost 7 bases. The CDR3 sequence is 15 residues long. The CDR3 here is CASSPGTSGVGELFF. CDR3 DNA: TGTGCCAGCAGCCCCGGGACTAGCGGGGTCGGGGAGCTGTTTTTT.

The chain uses TRBV19 and TRBJ2-7; 12 bases are shared with TRBD1. The ends lost 5 bases at V and 7 bases at J; junction bases unmatched: 12. The CDR3 loop spans 16 amino acids. Looked up from germline, CDR1 is LNHDA and CDR2 is SQIVND (reference sequence). The CDR3 loop is CASSVTSRDRGPEQYF. DNA for the CDR3: TGTGCCAGTAGTGTTACGTCGCGGGACAGGGGGCCGGAGCAGTACTTC.

The V call is TRBV28, the J call TRBJ2-2; 12 positions agree with TRBD2. This CDR3 spans 17 amino acids. Germline V gene sequence: CDR1 MDHEN, CDR2 SYDVKM. Trimming cost V 7 bases and J 1 base; bases outside gene matches: 7. CDR3 loop: CASTASSGGVNTGELFF. Written as DNA, the CDR3 is TGTGCCAGCACCGCCTCTAGCGGGGGGGTGAACACCGGGGAGCTGTTTTTT. The variable domain in full, with the rest retrieved from reference TRBV28 and TRBJ2-2, is DVKVTQSSRYLVKRTGEKVFLECVQDMDHENMFWYRQDPGLGLRLIYFSYDVKMKEKGDIPEGYSVSREKKERFSLILESASTNQTSMYLCASTASSGGVNTGELFFGEGSRLTVL.

This rearrangement joins TRBV3-1 (or the pseudogene TRBV3-2) to TRBJ1-4, with a weak D call TRBD1 (5 bases). Germline CDR1 and CDR2: LGHDT and YNNKEL (reference sequence). V shed 0 bases and J shed 7 bases, with 15 bases lying between them. The length of the CDR3 is 16 residues. The CDR3 nucleotides are TGTGCCAGCAGCCAAGATGGGGGGGGTAAACGTGAAAAACTGTTTTTT. Residues: CASSQDGGGKREKLFF.

The sample holds a few counts of this clone. V is TRBV7-9 and J is TRBJ1-3, with D unclear. Trimming removed 3 bases from V and 0 bases from J, with 12 bases in between. This CDR3 contains 16 residues. The germline V gene encodes CDR1 SEHNR and CDR2 FQNEAQ (reference sequence). For the CDR3, the DNA is TGTGCCAGCAGCTTTTTTGTCCGACCCTCTGGAAACACCATATATTTT. Translated: CASSFFVRPSGNTIYF.

This rearrangement joins TRBV28 to TRBJ2-1; D is ambiguous. The CDR3 spans 13 residues. The V gene's germline CDR1 is MDHEN and CDR2 SYDVKM. Trimming took 7 bases from V and 10 from J, leaving 17 bases between them. CDR3 in DNA: TGTGCCAGCACCGCTCATAGGGCCGGGGAGCAGTTCTTC. Encoded protein: CASTAHRAGEQFF. Combining the CDR3 with reference TRBV28 and TRBJ2-1 gives the whole variable domain DVKVTQSSRYLVKRTGEKVFLECVQDMDHENMFWYRQDPGLGLRLIYFSYDVKMKEKGDIPEGYSVSREKKERFSLILESASTNQTSMYLCASTAHRAGEQFFGPGTRLTVL.

This clone has only a few counts. The rearrangement joins TRBV20-1 to TRBJ2-7; D gene ambiguous. This CDR3 spans 12 amino acids. V gave up 3 bases and J gave up 2 bases, with 8 bases separating them. CDR1 DFQATT and CDR2 SNEGSKA come from the germline V gene (reference sequence). CDR3 DNA sequence: TGCAGTGCTAGTGGGCTAACCTACGAGCAGTACTTC. Translating it yields CSASGLTYEQYF.

This clone was counted only a few times. This chain connects TRBV7-6 to TRBJ1-1, with 8 bases aligning to TRBD1. Germline V gene sequence: CDR1 SGHVS, CDR2 FNYEAQ. The V segment lost 5 bases and the J segment 10 bases; nucleotides outside the gene matches: 9. CDR3 size: 13 residues. CDR3 nucleotides: TGTGCCAGCAGCCTCGGACAGGGTTTAGGAGCTTTCTTT. Residues: CASSLGQGLGAFF.

The V call is TRBV28, the J call TRBJ1-1, with a weak D call TRBD1 (6 bases). This CDR3 has 16 amino acids. V was trimmed by 3 bases and J by 5 bases, leaving 19 bases between them. Germline V gene lookup returns CDR1 MDHEN and CDR2 SYDVKM. The CDR3: CASSFRTGISSTEAFF. The CDR3 DNA follows: TGTGCCAGCAGTTTCCGCACAGGGATTAGTAGTACTGAAGCTTTCTTT.

The genes are TRBV5-1 and TRBJ2-1; TRBD2 matches 9 bases. V was clipped by 1 base and J by 3 bases; unmatched bases: 2. Germline V gene data show CDR1 as SGHRS and CDR2 as YFSETQ. This CDR3 has 15 amino acids. For the CDR3, the DNA is TGCGCCAGCAGCTTGAGCGGGGGGAACTACAATGAGCAGTTCTTC. It specifies CASSLSGGNYNEQFF.

This rearrangement joins TRBV5-1 to TRBJ1-1, with 11 bases lining up with TRBD1. Trimming at V came to 4 bases and at J to 3 bases, leaving 14 bases not matched to a gene. Germline CDR1 SGHRS, CDR2 YFSETQ. The CDR3 extends over 18 amino acids. DNA for the CDR3: TGCGCCAGCAGCCGTCCAACCGGACAGGGGGCTTTAGACACTGAAGCTTTCTTT. Residues: CASSRPTGQGALDTEAFF.

The chain carries TRBV5-4 and TRBJ2-7, with TRBD1 matching 11 bases. Germline lookup yields CDR1 SGHNT and CDR2 YYREEE (reference sequence). This CDR3 is built from 14 residues. V trimming: 5 bases; J trimming: 3 bases; junction bases outside the gene matches: 4. The DNA for the CDR3 is TGTGCCAGCAGGTCCGGGACAGGGGGCTACGAGCAGTACTTC. It translates to CASRSGTGGYEQYF.

The CDR3 nucleotides read TGCGCCAGCAGCTTTGCCCAGGGCGGACGCCGCTCAGGGAATGAGCAGTTCTTC. As protein: CASSFAQGGRRSGNEQFF. The V and J genes are TRBV5-1 and TRBJ2-1, with a weak D call TRBD1 (5 bases). Germline V gene data show CDR1 as SGHRS and CDR2 as YFSETQ. The CDR3 has 18 residues. V shed 2 bases and J shed 7 bases, with 25 bases lying between them.

The V gene is TRBV9, the J gene TRBJ2-6, with D perhaps assigned TRBD1 or TRBD2 (5 bases each). CDR1 is SGDLS and CDR2 is YYNGEE in the germline V gene. Trimming cost V 0 bases and J 1 base, with 14 bases left between them. The CDR3 sequence is 18 residues long. The CDR3 sequence: CASSVGGGWGSGANVLTF. DNA of the CDR3: TGTGCCAGCAGCGTAGGCGGTGGGTGGGGGTCTGGGGCCAACGTCCTGACTTTC.

The chain has TRBV6-2 or TRBV6-3 and TRBJ2-7; D may correspond to TRBD1 or TRBD2 (5 bases each). Trimming shortened V by 2 bases and J by 3 bases, and 17 bases separated the two germline ends. The CDR3 runs to 16 residues. CDR1 and CDR2 from the germline V gene are MNHEY and SVGEGT. The CDR3 DNA reads TGTGCCAGCAGTTACCCGCACGGGGTGGACAACTACGAGCAGTACTTC. Translation gives CASSYPHGVDNYEQYF.

The chain carries TRBV9 and TRBJ2-3; 12 positions match TRBD1. This CDR3 contains 16 residues. V lost 2 bases, J lost 6 bases, and 7 bases stayed unmatched. CDR1 and CDR2 (germline): SGDLS, YYNGEE. The CDR3 nucleotides are TGTGCCAGCAGCGTGCCGGGACAGGGGGCGATTGATACGCAGTATTTT. It specifies CASSVPGQGAIDTQYF.

J is TRBJ2-1 and V is TRBV9, with 8 bases fitting TRBD1. The CDR3 has 19 residues. CDR1 is SGDLS and CDR2 is YYNGEE in the germline V gene. J lost 0 bases, V lost 0 bases, and 11 bases had no gene match. This CDR3 reads CASSVGQGALLSSYNEQFF. The DNA for the CDR3 is TGTGCCAGCAGCGTAGGTCAGGGGGCCCTACTTAGCTCCTACAATGAGCAGTTCTTC.

The rearrangement links TRBV4-1 to TRBJ2-5; D remains ambiguous. The CDR3 runs 12 residues. CDR1 is MGHRA, CDR2 YSYEKL, per germline. V lost 5 bases and J 6 bases, leaving 10 bases between the germline ends. CDR3 loop: CASSSRAKTQYF. Here the CDR3 DNA reads TGCGCCAGCAGCTCACGTGCGAAGACCCAGTACTTC.

The rearrangement joins TRBV6-6 to TRBJ1-5; TRBD1 aligns across 7 bases. The CDR3 is 16 residues long. The germline V gene has CDR1 MNHNY and CDR2 SVGAGI (reference sequence). With 4 bases clipped from V and 0 bases from J, the junction kept 6 bases outside the gene matches. This CDR3 is CASSWEQGNSNQPQHF. The CDR3 DNA sequence: TGTGCCAGCAGTTGGGAACAGGGGAATAGCAATCAGCCCCAGCATTTT.

Regarding this clone: Other nucleotide sequences from this sample produce the same CDR3. V usage is TRBV4-3 and J usage is TRBJ2-5, with 13 bases fitting TRBD2. The CDR3 has 16 amino acids. V shed 1 base and J 2 bases; nucleotides not matched to a gene: 1. Germline CDR1 and CDR2: LGHNA and YSLEER. The CDR3 sequence is CASSQGLAGGQETQYF. The CDR3 DNA reads as TGCGCCAGCAGCCAAGGACTAGCGGGGGGTCAAGAGACCCAGTACTTC.

The chain employs TRBV5-4 and TRBJ2-5, with 7 bases fitting TRBD1. The germline gives CDR1 SGHNT, CDR2 YYREEE (reference sequence). V shed 4 bases, J shed 3 bases, and the junction held 6 bases outside the gene matches. The CDR3 totals 14 residues. The CDR3 region has the DNA TGTGCCAGCAGCCCAGGGACAGCAAAAGAGACCCAGTACTTC. Its protein product is CASSPGTAKETQYF.

J is TRBJ1-3 and V is TRBV5-1; D not resolved. The V gene's germline CDR1 is SGHRS and CDR2 YFSETQ. The length of the CDR3 is 14 residues. Trimming left V 0 bases short and J 0 bases short, with 4 bases between. CDR3 sequence (DNA): TGCGCCAGCAGCTTGGTGGGCTCTGGAAACACCATATATTTT. Translating it yields CASSLVGSGNTIYF.

The chain combines TRBV2 with TRBJ2-5, with TRBD1 identical over 11 bases. This CDR3 spans 14 amino acids. Looked up from germline, CDR1 is SNHLY and CDR2 is FYNNEI. V dropped 2 bases and J dropped 11; count of bases not matched to a gene: 7. The CDR3 loop is CASSEQGQGGPQYF. CDR3 sequence (DNA): TGTGCCAGCAGTGAACAGGGACAGGGGGGTCCTCAGTACTTC.

The CDR3 nucleotides read TGTGCCAGCAGTCCAAGGACTAGTTCGTTTGAGCAGTTCTTC. Encoded protein: CASSPRTSSFEQFF. The rearrangement links TRBV6-5 to TRBJ2-1; TRBD2 matches 7 bases. This CDR3 has 14 amino acids. Germline CDR1 reads MNHEY; CDR2 reads SVGAGI. V lost 5 bases and J lost 9; bases outside the gene matches: 10.

The chain couples TRBV27 to TRBJ2-7, with 8 bases fitting TRBD1. V gave up 4 bases and J gave up 7 bases; unmatched junction bases: 9. Germline V CDR1 and CDR2: MNHEY, SMNVEV (reference sequence). This CDR3 is 14 amino acids long. The CDR3 spells CASSSTTGVREQYF. For the CDR3, the DNA is TGTGCCAGCAGTTCTACGACAGGGGTGAGGGAGCAGTACTTC.

This chain uses TRBV6-5 with TRBJ1-1; tentatively, D is TRBD1 (6 bases). Germline-derived CDR1 and CDR2 are MNHEY and SVGAGI. V dropped 4 bases and J dropped 1 base, with 10 bases sitting between them. This CDR3 spans 14 amino acids. CDR3 sequence: CASSFRGANTEAFF. CDR3 bases: TGTGCCAGCAGTTTTCGGGGGGCGAACACTGAAGCTTTCTTT.